This T cell receptor (beta chain) was documented in a study of shared clonotypes between healthy human individuals. Points on this clone: Its antigen is not identified. A far bigger clonotype differs at one base, so this is likely a read error.

Study-wide results and caveats: Clonotype sharing among donors, it was expected, would be affected by sequencing depth.

The genomic DNA of each subset was split evenly across several immunoSEQ plates. Ten immunoSEQ deep assay plates held the unsorted PBMC DNA. Some clones are missing from TCRdb's copy, which holds only in-frame ones; the method was immunoSEQ multiplex PCR. The sample consists of hundreds of thousands of clones, approximately 80% of them appearing once. The study drew all its donors from Caucasian adults living in Nashville, Tennessee. Germline assignment: CDR1 GTSNPN and CDR2 SVGIG (reference sequence). V lost 7 bases to trimming and J lost 3 bases; unmatched junction nucleotides: 14. The CDR3 loop spans 16 amino acids.

Sequenced input: PBMCs. The chain recombines TRBV30 with TRBJ2-5; TRBD2 aligns across 10 bases. The clonotype comes from a woman in her 40s in good health. Some clones in this sample may be carry-over from other donors' samples. This CDR3 is CALSHQLAGAEETQYF. CDR3 nucleotides: TGTGCCTTATCCCACCAGCTAGCGGGGGCGGAAGAGACCCAGTACTTC.